This TCR beta chain was captured in a study of beta chain features in type 1 diabetes. With respect to this clone: The antigen remains undetermined. The sample has other DNA sequences that encode this CDR3 too.

Per the germline V gene, CDR1 is DFQATT and CDR2 is SNEGSKA (reference sequence). The CDR3 runs to 11 residues. The J segment lost 7 bases and the V segment lost 5 bases, leaving 2 bases of the junction unmatched. Study results and caveats: At VDJ recombination sites, type 1 diabetes patients had fewer insertions and more deleted nucleotides. PCR might favor shorter templates, equally in patients and controls.

The isolated RNA, all of it, was reverse transcribed, so expressed TCRB transcripts were what got sequenced. The repertoire was sequenced with immunoSEQ multiplex PCR; TCRdb's copy has only in-frame clones and lacks some. The sample contains about 230,000 clones, 9.6% of which appear only once. The rearrangement links TRBV20-1 to TRBJ2-1; 7 bases match TRBD2. The origin of this receptor is a woman between 18 and 30 years old in good health. Material for sequencing was naive CD4+ T cells from blood. In nucleotides, the CDR3 is TGCAGTGCTGGGAGGGGTAATGAGCAGTTCTTC. Protein: CSAGRGNEQFF.